This TCR beta chain was recorded in a study of identical twins. The study's findings and limits: Insertions ran lower in abundant cord blood beta clonotypes, though not in memory repertoires. Twins' excess sharing was less marked for out-of-frame beta sequences. Where out-of-frame alpha sequences were twin-shared, they showed excess low generation probability.

In TCRdb, the 5' RACE reads were re-called with MiXCR into one record per CDR3 protein. The sample lists hundreds of thousands of distinct CDR3 sequences; roughly 8% were seen once. In germline, CDR1 is SGHTA, CDR2 FQGNSA. CDR3 length: 14 residues. J gave up 3 bases and V 5 bases, and 6 bases lay outside the gene matches. To note about this clonotype: Antigen unknown.

This sample also appeared in a second study, on yellow fever vaccine responses in identical twins.

The sequencing input was PBMCs. The sequence was collected from a woman aged 18-29 years in good health. V is TRBV7-2 and J is TRBJ2-5; the match to TRBD2 covers 7 bases. The chain's CDR3 is CASSQGRAKETQYF. DNA of the CDR3: TGTGCCAGCAGCCAAGGGAGGGCCAAAGAGACCCAGTACTTC.